This T cell receptor beta chain was observed in a study of blood T cell repertoires in COVID-19. For the study at large: COVID-19 samples, acute and convalescent, were from the United States, Italy and Spain. PBMCs, B-cell-depleted T cells, or T cells provided the cDNA or gDNA that made up the material.

The CDR3 has 12 amino acids. The germline gives CDR1 SQVTM, CDR2 ANQGSEA. V gave up 4 bases and J gave up 9 bases, with 15 bases separating them. Original data processing: Nucleated cell number was recorded as an estimate derived from reference gene primer amplification. Profiled with immunoSEQ multiplex PCR; TCRdb holds only in-frame clones, not every one. V and J calls and clone size are as listed in that table; D and trimming were resolved from the DNA. Of 40,000 to 45,000 clones in the sample, roughly 90% were seen once. This chain uses TRBV29-1 with TRBJ1-2, with a possible D match to TRBD1 (6 bases). The source is a human donor in a cohort sampled during active COVID-19. Input material: peripheral blood. The CDR3 nucleotides read TGCAGCGTTGGAGGACAGTCAGGTAGCTACACCTTC. Protein sequence: CSVGGQSGSYTF.